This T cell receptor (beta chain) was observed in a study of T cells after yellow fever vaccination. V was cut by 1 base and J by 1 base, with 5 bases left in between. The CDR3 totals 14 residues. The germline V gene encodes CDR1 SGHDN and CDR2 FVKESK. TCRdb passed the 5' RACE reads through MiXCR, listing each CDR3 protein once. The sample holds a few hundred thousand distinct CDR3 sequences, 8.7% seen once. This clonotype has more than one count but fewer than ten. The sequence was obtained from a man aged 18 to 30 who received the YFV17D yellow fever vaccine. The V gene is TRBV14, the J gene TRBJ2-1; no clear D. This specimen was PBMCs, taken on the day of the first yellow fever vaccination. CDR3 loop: CASSQVRSYNEQFF. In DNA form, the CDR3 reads TGTGCCAGCAGCCAAGTCAGATCCTACAATGAGCAGTTCTTC.